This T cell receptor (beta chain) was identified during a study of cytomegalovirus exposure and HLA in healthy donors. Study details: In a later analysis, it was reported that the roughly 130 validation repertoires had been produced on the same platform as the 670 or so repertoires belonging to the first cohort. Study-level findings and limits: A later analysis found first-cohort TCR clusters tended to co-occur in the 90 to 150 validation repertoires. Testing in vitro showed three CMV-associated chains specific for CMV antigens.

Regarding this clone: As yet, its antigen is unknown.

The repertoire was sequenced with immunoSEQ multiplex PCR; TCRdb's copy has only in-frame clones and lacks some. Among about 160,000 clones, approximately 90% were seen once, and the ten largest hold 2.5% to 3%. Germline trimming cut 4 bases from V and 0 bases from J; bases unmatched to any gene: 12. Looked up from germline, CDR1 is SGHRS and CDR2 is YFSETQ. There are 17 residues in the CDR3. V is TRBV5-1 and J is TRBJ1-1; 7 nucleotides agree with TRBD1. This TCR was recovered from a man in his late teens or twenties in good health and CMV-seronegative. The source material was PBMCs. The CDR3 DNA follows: TGCGCCAGCAGCGGACCAGACAGGGACCTCATGAACACTGAAGCTTTCTTT. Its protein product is CASSGPDRDLMNTEAFF.